This record looks at one TCR beta chain sequence and its context. These data originate in a study of control samples from healthy donors and cancer patients. Profiled with immunoSEQ multiplex PCR; TCRdb holds only in-frame clones, not every one. The sample contains 190,000 or so clones, roughly 93% of which appear only once. The ends were cut back, 5 bases at V and 1 base at J, with 11 bases in the middle. This CDR3 region has 14 residues. From germline, CDR1 is PRHDT and CDR2 FYEKMQ (reference sequence). The TCR comes from a man aged 18 to 29 in good health. Sequencing used blood. The V and J genes are TRBV13 and TRBJ1-2; D not certain. CDR3 in amino acids: CASSAYGVNYGYTF. CDR3 coding DNA: TGTGCCAGCAGCGCCTACGGTGTTAACTATGGCTACACCTTC. Complete variable domain (other parts from reference TRBV13 and TRBJ1-2): AAGVIQSPRHLIKEKRETATLKCYPIPRHDTVYWYQQGPGQDPQFLISFYEKMQSDKGSIPDRFSAQQFSDYHSELNMSSLELGDSALYFCASSAYGVNYGYTFGSGTRLTVV.